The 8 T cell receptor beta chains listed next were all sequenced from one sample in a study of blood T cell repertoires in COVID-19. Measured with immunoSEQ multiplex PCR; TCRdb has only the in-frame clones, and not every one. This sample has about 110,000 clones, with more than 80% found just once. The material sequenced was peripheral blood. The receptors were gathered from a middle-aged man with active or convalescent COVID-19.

The CDR3 DNA reads as TGTGCCACCAGTGATTTGGTTTTGGGAGCCTACGAGCAGTACTTC. It codes for CATSDLVLGAYEQYF. V and J are TRBV24-1 and TRBJ2-7; tentatively, D is TRBD2 (5 bases). With 0 bases removed from V and 2 bases from J, the gap between germline ends came to 10 bases. This CDR3 contains 15 residues. The germline V gene has CDR1 KGHDR and CDR2 SFDVKD.

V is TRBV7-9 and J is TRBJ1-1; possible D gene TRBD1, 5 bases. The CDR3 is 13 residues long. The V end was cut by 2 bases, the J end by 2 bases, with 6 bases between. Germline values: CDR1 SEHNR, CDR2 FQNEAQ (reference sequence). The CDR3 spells CASSLRGNTEAFF. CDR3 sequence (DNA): TGTGCCAGCAGCTTAAGGGGAAACACTGAAGCTTTCTTT.

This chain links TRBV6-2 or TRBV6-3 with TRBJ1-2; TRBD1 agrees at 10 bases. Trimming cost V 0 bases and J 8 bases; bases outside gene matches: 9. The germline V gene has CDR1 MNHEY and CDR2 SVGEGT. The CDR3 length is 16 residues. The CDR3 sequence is CASSYSPGQGIGGYTF. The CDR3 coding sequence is TGTGCCAGCAGTTACTCCCCGGGACAGGGGATAGGCGGCTACACCTTC.

The CDR3 DNA reads as TGTGCCAGCAGCCCCATGGGGGGGAGCACTGAAGCTTTCTTT. Amino acid sequence: CASSPMGGSTEAFF. The chain couples TRBV7-2 to TRBJ1-1; D possibly corresponds to TRBD1 (5 bases). Trimming took 5 bases from V and 4 from J, leaving 14 bases between them. The CDR3 is 14 residues long. Per germline, CDR1 SGHTA and CDR2 FQGNSA.

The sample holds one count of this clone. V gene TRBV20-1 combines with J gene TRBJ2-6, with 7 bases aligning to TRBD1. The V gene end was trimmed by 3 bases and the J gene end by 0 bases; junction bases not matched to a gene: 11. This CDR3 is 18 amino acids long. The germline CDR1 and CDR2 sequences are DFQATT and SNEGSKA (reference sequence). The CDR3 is CSASDEGQLSSGANVLTF. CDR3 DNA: TGCAGTGCTAGTGACGAGGGACAGCTGAGCTCTGGGGCCAACGTCCTGACTTTC.

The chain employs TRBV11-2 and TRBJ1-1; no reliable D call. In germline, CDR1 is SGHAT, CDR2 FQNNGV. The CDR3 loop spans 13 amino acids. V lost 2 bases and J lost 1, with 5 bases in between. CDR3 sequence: CASSLHRNTEAFF. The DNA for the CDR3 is TGTGCCAGCAGCTTACACAGGAACACTGAAGCTTTCTTT.

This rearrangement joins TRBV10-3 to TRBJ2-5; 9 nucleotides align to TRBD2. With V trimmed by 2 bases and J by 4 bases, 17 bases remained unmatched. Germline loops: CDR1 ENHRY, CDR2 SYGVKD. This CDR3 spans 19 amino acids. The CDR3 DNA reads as TGTGCCATCAGTGAGAGAGGTCAAGCGGGAGGTAGATTGGGAGAGACCCAGTACTTC. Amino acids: CAISERGQAGGRLGETQYF.

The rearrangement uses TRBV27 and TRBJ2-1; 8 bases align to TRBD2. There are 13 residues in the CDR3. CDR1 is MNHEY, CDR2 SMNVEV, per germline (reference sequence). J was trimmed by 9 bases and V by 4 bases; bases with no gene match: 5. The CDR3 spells CASSSTRGGEQFF. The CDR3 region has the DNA TGTGCCAGCAGTTCCACCCGGGGGGGTGAGCAGTTCTTC.